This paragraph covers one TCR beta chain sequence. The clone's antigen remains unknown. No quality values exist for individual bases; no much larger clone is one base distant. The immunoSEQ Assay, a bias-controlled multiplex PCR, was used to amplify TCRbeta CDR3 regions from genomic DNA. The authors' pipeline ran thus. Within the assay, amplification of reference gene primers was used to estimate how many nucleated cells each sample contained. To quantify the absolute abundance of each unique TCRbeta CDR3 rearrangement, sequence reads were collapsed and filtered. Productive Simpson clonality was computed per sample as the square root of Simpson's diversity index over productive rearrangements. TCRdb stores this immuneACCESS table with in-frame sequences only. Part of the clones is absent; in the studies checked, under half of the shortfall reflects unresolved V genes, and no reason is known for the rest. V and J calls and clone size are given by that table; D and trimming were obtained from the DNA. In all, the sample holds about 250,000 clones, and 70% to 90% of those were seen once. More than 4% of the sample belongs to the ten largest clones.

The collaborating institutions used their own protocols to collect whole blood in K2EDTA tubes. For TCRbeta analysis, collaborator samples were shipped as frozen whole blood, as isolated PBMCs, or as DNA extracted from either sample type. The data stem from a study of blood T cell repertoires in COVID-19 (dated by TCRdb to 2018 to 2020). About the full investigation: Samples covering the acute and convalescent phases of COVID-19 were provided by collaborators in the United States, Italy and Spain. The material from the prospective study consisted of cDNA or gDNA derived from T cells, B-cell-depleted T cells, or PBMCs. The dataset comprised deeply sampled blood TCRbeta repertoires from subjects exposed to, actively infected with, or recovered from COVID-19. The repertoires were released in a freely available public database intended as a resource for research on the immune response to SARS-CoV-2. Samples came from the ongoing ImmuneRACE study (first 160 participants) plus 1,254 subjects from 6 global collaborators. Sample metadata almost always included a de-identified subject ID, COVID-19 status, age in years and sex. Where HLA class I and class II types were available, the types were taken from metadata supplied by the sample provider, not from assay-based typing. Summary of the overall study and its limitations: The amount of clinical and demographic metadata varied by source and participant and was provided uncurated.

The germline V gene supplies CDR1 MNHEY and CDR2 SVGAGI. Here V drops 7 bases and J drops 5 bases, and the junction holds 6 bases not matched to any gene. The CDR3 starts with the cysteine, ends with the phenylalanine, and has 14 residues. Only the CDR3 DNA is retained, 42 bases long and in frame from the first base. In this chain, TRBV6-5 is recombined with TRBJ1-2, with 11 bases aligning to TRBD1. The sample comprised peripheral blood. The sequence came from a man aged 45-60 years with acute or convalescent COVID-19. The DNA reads TGTGCCAGCACTCGGGACAGGGGGAATTATGGCTACACCTTC. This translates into CASTRDRGNYGYTF.